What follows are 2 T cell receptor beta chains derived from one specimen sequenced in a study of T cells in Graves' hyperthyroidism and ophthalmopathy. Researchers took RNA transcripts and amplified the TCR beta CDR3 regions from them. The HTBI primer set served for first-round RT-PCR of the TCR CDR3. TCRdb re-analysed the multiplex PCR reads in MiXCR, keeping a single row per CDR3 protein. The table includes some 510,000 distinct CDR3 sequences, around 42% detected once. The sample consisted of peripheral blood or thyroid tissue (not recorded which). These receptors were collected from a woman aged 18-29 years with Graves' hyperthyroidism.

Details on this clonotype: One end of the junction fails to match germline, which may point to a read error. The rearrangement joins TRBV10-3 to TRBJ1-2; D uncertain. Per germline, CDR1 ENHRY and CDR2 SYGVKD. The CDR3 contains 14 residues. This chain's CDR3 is CASSLAGRPYGHTF. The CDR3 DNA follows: TGTGCCAGCAGTTTAGCGGGCAGACCCTATGGCCACACCTTC.

The CDR3 DNA reads TGCAGCCAGGACAGGGACCAGCCCCAGCATTTT. Translated: CSQDRDQPQHF. This chain uses TRBV29-1 with TRBJ1-5; TRBD1 matches at 8 bases. Germline values: CDR1 SQVTM, CDR2 ANQGSEA. CDR3 size: 11 residues. V shed 8 bases, J shed 7 bases, and the junction held 4 bases outside the gene matches.